This T cell receptor beta chain is drawn from a study of blood T cell repertoires in COVID-19. Study as a whole: COVID-19 samples, acute and convalescent, were from the United States, Italy and Spain. The analysed material was cDNA or gDNA that came from T cells, B-cell-depleted T cells, or PBMCs.

V was pared by 4 bases and J by 4 bases, with 11 bases between. From germline, CDR1 is GTSNPN and CDR2 SVGIG (reference sequence). CDR3 length: 13 amino acids. Original processing notes: Estimated nucleated cell counts came from reference gene primer amplification. TCRdb keeps only in-frame clones here, not all; method: immunoSEQ multiplex PCR. V and J calls and clone size follow that table, whereas D and trimming were derived from the DNA. Found here are 50,000 or so clones, roughly 77% of them singletons; the top ten hold around 20%. Sequenced sample: peripheral blood. This TCR was recovered from a human donor with active or convalescent COVID-19. The donor label of this sample is uncertain. The V call is TRBV30, the J call TRBJ1-5; a possible D gene is TRBD1 (6 bases). CDR3 nucleotide sequence: TGTGCCTGGACGGGACATCTGAATCAGCCCCAGCATTTT. It translates to CAWTGHLNQPQHF.